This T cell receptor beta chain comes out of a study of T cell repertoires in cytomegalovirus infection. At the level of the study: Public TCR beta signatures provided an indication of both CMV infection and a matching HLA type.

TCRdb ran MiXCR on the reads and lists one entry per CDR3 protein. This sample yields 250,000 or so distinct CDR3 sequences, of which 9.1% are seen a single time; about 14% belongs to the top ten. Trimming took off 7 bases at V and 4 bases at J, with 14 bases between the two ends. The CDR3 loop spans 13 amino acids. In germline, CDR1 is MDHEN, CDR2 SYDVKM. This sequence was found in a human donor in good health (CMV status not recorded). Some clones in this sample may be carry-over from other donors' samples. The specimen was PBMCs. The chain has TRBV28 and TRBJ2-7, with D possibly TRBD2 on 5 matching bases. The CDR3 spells CASTSRVLYEQYF. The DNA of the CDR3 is TGTGCCAGCACCTCGAGGGTTCTTTACGAGCAGTACTTC.